This TCR beta chain comes out of a study of healthy donors' naive CD4 and CD8 T cells. TCR libraries were built from about 500 ng of total RNA by linear amplification. TCRdb analysed the reads with MiXCR anew, one entry per CDR3 protein. The sample yields approximately 180,000 distinct CDR3 sequences, over 60% seen once. Germline V lookup: CDR1 LNHDA, CDR2 SQIVND (reference sequence). The V end was cut by 5 bases, the J end by 6 bases, with 13 bases between. This CDR3 spans 14 amino acids. The clonotype originates from a pool of human donors in good health; the sample pools cells from several healthy donors. This chain joins TRBV19 and TRBJ2-2; tentatively, D is TRBD2 (6 bases). The sequencing sample was made of naive CD4+ and CD8+ T cells sorted from blood, pooled from several donors. The chain's CDR3 is CASSARDFSGELFF. Here the CDR3 DNA reads TGTGCCAGTAGTGCCCGGGACTTCTCCGGGGAGCTGTTTTTT.